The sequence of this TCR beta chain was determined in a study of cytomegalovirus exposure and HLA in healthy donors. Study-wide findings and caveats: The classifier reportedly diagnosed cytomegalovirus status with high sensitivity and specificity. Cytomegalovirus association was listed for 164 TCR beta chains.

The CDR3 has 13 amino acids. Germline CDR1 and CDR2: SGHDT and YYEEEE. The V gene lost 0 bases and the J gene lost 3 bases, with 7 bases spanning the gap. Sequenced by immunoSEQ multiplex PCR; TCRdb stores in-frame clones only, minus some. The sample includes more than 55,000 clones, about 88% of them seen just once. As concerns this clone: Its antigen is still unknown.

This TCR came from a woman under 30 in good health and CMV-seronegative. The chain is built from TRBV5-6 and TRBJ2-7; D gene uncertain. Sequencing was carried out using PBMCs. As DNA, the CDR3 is TGTGCCAGCAGCTTGGCGGGTTACTACGAGCAGTACTTC. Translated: CASSLAGYYEQYF.